This T cell receptor beta chain stems from a study of early T cells in non-severe SARS-CoV-2 infection. About this clonotype itself: Its target is unknown.

General study results and limits: Matches to VDJdb favored anti-spike CD8 responses and missed private and CD4 specificities.

Looked up from germline, CDR1 is MDHEN and CDR2 is SYDVKM. This CDR3 contains 11 residues. V lost 3 bases to trimming and J lost 10 bases, with 4 bases between them. Individually, cDNA molecules had unique molecular identifiers attached to them. TCRdb reprocessed the 5' RACE reads via MiXCR and lists one record per CDR3 protein. The profile shows over 75,000 distinct CDR3 sequences, about 15% of them singletons. This sequence was found in an adult who was a healthcare worker with PCR-confirmed SARS-CoV-2 infection or an uninfected control (not recorded which). Sequencing was done on a sample of whole blood. This sequence joins TRBV28 and TRBJ1-6; D is ambiguous. As DNA, the CDR3 is TGTGCCAGCAGTTTCACCTCACCCCTCCACTTT. It is translated as CASSFTSPLHF.